A selection of T cell receptor beta chains follows, all from one sample in a study of shared clonotypes between healthy human individuals. Sequenced by immunoSEQ multiplex PCR; TCRdb stores in-frame clones only, minus some. Of 450,000 to 500,000 clones listed, 70% to 85% are singletons. The specimen sequenced was PBMCs. These receptors were taken from a woman aged 40-49 years in good health. Some clones in this sample may be carry-over from other donors' samples. CDR3s include the opening cysteine and the closing phenylalanine or tryptophan. Each record gives: J gene, clone size, V gene, D gene, CDR3 DNA, CDR3 protein. The D gene is left open where the match is weak. Not every row has a clone size; where given, it reads once, few, many or a size class.

j_gene: TRBJ2-1; abundance: .; v_gene: TRBV30; d_gene: TRBD1; CDR3nt: TGTGCCTGGAATCGGGACAGGTCTGCCAATGAGCAGTTCTTC; CDR3aa: CAWNRDRSANEQFF
j_gene: TRBJ1-2; abundance: many; v_gene: TRBV11-2; d_gene: .; CDR3nt: TGTGCCAGCAGCTTAGAACAGCTTGGCTATGGCTACACCTTC; CDR3aa: CASSLEQLGYGYTF
j_gene: TRBJ2-2; abundance: .; v_gene: TRBV6-6; d_gene: TRBD2; CDR3nt: TGTGCCAGCAGTCCTAGCGGCACCGGGGAGCTGTTTTTT; CDR3aa: CASSPSGTGELFF
j_gene: TRBJ2-3; abundance: .; v_gene: TRBV7-6; d_gene: TRBD2; CDR3nt: TGTGCCAGCAGCTTAGCGGGAGGGAGCACAGATACGCAGTATTTT; CDR3aa: CASSLAGGSTDTQYF
j_gene: TRBJ2-2; abundance: .; v_gene: TRBV28; d_gene: TRBD1; CDR3nt: TGTGCCAGCAGTTCGGACAGGGCCACCGGGGAGCTGTTTTTT; CDR3aa: CASSSDRATGELFF
j_gene: TRBJ1-5; abundance: .; v_gene: TRBV2; d_gene: .; CDR3nt: TGTGCCAGCAGGGCGGATAGCAATCAGCCCCAGCATTTT; CDR3aa: CASRADSNQPQHF
j_gene: TRBJ1-2; abundance: .; v_gene: TRBV9; d_gene: .; CDR3nt: TGTGCCAGCAGCGTAGAAGTAGGGGCAAACTATGGCTACACCTTC; CDR3aa: CASSVEVGANYGYTF
j_gene: TRBJ2-3; abundance: .; v_gene: TRBV7-9; d_gene: .; CDR3nt: TGTGCCAGCAGCCACAGGTTGCCCACAGATACGCAGTATTTT; CDR3aa: CASSHRLPTDTQYF
j_gene: TRBJ2-7; abundance: .; v_gene: TRBV5-1; d_gene: .; CDR3nt: TGCGCCAGCAGCGGGGAGGGCAGGGGGCTAGCCGAGCAGTACTTC; CDR3aa: CASSGEGRGLAEQYF
j_gene: TRBJ2-2; abundance: .; v_gene: TRBV10-3; d_gene: .; CDR3nt: TGTGCCAGCAGTTACAAGGGAGAGGTGGGCCGGGAGCTGTTTTTT; CDR3aa: CASSYKGEVGRELFF
j_gene: TRBJ2-7; abundance: .; v_gene: TRBV5-1; d_gene: TRBD2; CDR3nt: TGCGCCAGCAGCTTGGTGAGGGAGGGCGAGCAGTACTTC; CDR3aa: CASSLVREGEQYF
j_gene: TRBJ2-5; abundance: .; v_gene: TRBV29-1; d_gene: TRBD2; CDR3nt: TGCAGCGTTGCACTGGGGACTAGCGGGAGGGGGGAGACCCAGTACTTC; CDR3aa: CSVALGTSGRGETQYF
j_gene: TRBJ2-3; abundance: few; v_gene: TRBV6-6; d_gene: .; CDR3nt: TGTGCCAGCAGTAACCGGGGCCCCACAGATACGCAGTATTTT; CDR3aa: CASSNRGPTDTQYF
j_gene: TRBJ1-1; abundance: .; v_gene: TRBV18; d_gene: .; CDR3nt: TGTGCCAGCTCCCCCACAGGGAGTAACACTGAAGCTTTCTTT; CDR3aa: CASSPTGSNTEAFF
j_gene: TRBJ2-3; abundance: .; v_gene: TRBV11-3; d_gene: .; CDR3nt: TGTGCCAGCAGCTTAGAGGGCAGGGCTAGCACAGATACGCAGTATTTT; CDR3aa: CASSLEGRASTDTQYF
j_gene: TRBJ1-1; abundance: .; v_gene: TRBV6-5; d_gene: .; CDR3nt: TGTGCCAGCATTGGAGATTTGGCTGAAGCTTTCTTT; CDR3aa: CASIGDLAEAFF
j_gene: TRBJ1-1; abundance: few; v_gene: TRBV5-4; d_gene: .; CDR3nt: TGTGCCAGCAGCCTCTCGGCTCAGGAGAACACTGAAGCTTTCTTT; CDR3aa: CASSLSAQENTEAFF
j_gene: TRBJ1-4; abundance: once; v_gene: TRBV16; d_gene: .; CDR3nt: TGTGCCAGCAGCCAATCTTTCGCAGCCGGGACCGGCAGAAATCTGTTTTTT; CDR3aa: CASSQSFAAGTGRNLFF
j_gene: TRBJ1-2; abundance: .; v_gene: TRBV7-8; d_gene: TRBD1; CDR3nt: TGTGCCAGCAGCTTAGACCCCAGGGGGCGAATAGTCTATGGCTACACCTTC; CDR3aa: CASSLDPRGRIVYGYTF
j_gene: TRBJ2-7; abundance: .; v_gene: TRBV7-2; d_gene: .; CDR3nt: TGTGCCAGCAGCCGCCGGGACAACAAGGACGAGCAGTACTTC; CDR3aa: CASSRRDNKDEQYF
j_gene: TRBJ1-1; abundance: .; v_gene: TRBV4-3; d_gene: TRBD1; CDR3nt: TGCGCCAGCAGCCGCTTAAACAGGGGATACACTGAAGCTTTCTTT; CDR3aa: CASSRLNRGYTEAFF
j_gene: TRBJ1-4; abundance: .; v_gene: TRBV30; d_gene: .; CDR3nt: TGTGCCTGGAGTGAACTCCTGGGGGGTGAAAAACTGTTTTTT; CDR3aa: CAWSELLGGEKLFF
j_gene: TRBJ2-1; abundance: few; v_gene: TRBV27; d_gene: TRBD2; CDR3nt: TGTGCCAGCGGGGGACTAGCACACTACAATGAGCAGTTCTTC; CDR3aa: CASGGLAHYNEQFF
j_gene: TRBJ2-7; abundance: once; v_gene: TRBV11-2; d_gene: .; CDR3nt: TGTGCCAGCAGCTTAAACACCCCCTCCAGCGGTACCTACGAGCAGTACTTC; CDR3aa: CASSLNTPSSGTYEQYF
j_gene: TRBJ2-7; abundance: .; v_gene: TRBV5-4; d_gene: TRBD2; CDR3nt: TGTGCCAGCAGCTACGCGGTCGGGACTAGTCCCCGATACGAGCAGTACTTC; CDR3aa: CASSYAVGTSPRYEQYF
j_gene: TRBJ2-1; abundance: .; v_gene: TRBV6-6; d_gene: .; CDR3nt: TGTGCCAGCAGTCAAGGGGATTACAATGAGCAGTTCTTC; CDR3aa: CASSQGDYNEQFF
j_gene: TRBJ2-7; abundance: .; v_gene: TRBV15; d_gene: TRBD1; CDR3nt: TGTGCCACCAGCAGCCGGACAGGTGAATCCTACGAGCAGTACTTC; CDR3aa: CATSSRTGESYEQYF
j_gene: TRBJ2-2; abundance: few; v_gene: TRBV10-1; d_gene: .; CDR3nt: TGCGCCAGCAGTGAGACCATCGGCGGGGAGCTGTTTTTT; CDR3aa: CASSETIGGELFF
j_gene: TRBJ1-5; abundance: .; v_gene: TRBV28; d_gene: .; CDR3nt: TGTGCCAGCAGTGTAGGGGGGAGAATGAACAATCAGCCCCAGCATTTT; CDR3aa: CASSVGGRMNNQPQHF
j_gene: TRBJ1-2; abundance: .; v_gene: TRBV9; d_gene: .; CDR3nt: TGTGCCAGCAGCGCACCCAGCAGGGTCAATAACTATGGCTACACCTTC; CDR3aa: CASSAPSRVNNYGYTF
j_gene: TRBJ1-1; abundance: .; v_gene: TRBV11-1; d_gene: TRBD1; CDR3nt: TGTGCCAGCAGCCACGACAGGGCGGGCACTGAAGCTTTCTTT; CDR3aa: CASSHDRAGTEAFF
j_gene: TRBJ2-7; abundance: .; v_gene: TRBV2; d_gene: .; CDR3nt: TGTGCCAGCAGTCAGGCCTCCTACGAGCAGTACTTC; CDR3aa: CASSQASYEQYF
j_gene: TRBJ1-1; abundance: .; v_gene: TRBV2; d_gene: .; CDR3nt: TGTGCCAGCAGTGGGCGACAGGCGAACACTGAAGCTTTCTTT; CDR3aa: CASSGRQANTEAFF
j_gene: TRBJ2-5; abundance: .; v_gene: TRBV27; d_gene: TRBD2; CDR3nt: TGTGCCACCTACCCCGCCGGCGGGGGGAGGACCCAGTACTTC; CDR3aa: CATYPAGGGRTQYF
j_gene: TRBJ2-7; abundance: .; v_gene: TRBV10-3; d_gene: .; CDR3nt: TGTGCCATCAGTGATGTGAACGAGCAGTACTTC; CDR3aa: CAISDVNEQYF
j_gene: TRBJ2-7; abundance: many; v_gene: TRBV5-6; d_gene: TRBD1; CDR3nt: TGTGCCAGTACTGACAGGGTGACTTACGAGCAGTACTTC; CDR3aa: CASTDRVTYEQYF
j_gene: TRBJ2-3; abundance: .; v_gene: TRBV7-8; d_gene: .; CDR3nt: TGTGTAGTGGACGTAACAGATACGCAGTATTTT; CDR3aa: CVVDVTDTQYF
j_gene: TRBJ2-3; abundance: once; v_gene: TRBV27; d_gene: TRBD1; CDR3nt: TGTGCCAGCAGTCCCTGGGACAGCTCCCATACGCAGTATTTT; CDR3aa: CASSPWDSSHTQYF
j_gene: TRBJ2-3; abundance: .; v_gene: TRBV5-1; d_gene: .; CDR3nt: TGCGCCAGCAGCTTGGCTCAGTCCGAAGATACGCAGTATTTT; CDR3aa: CASSLAQSEDTQYF
j_gene: TRBJ2-7; abundance: .; v_gene: TRBV6-5; d_gene: .; CDR3nt: TGTGCCAGCACCCCGAACAGGGCAAGGGAGCAGTACTTC; CDR3aa: CASTPNRAREQYF